Below are 11 T cell receptor beta chains sequenced from a single sample in a study of T cells of healthy individuals. TCRdb itself ran the 5' RACE reads through MiXCR, one entry per CDR3 protein. Of some 69,000 distinct CDR3 sequences listed, roughly 15% are singletons. These receptors all come from a human donor in good health.

The chain recombines TRBV18 with TRBJ1-2, with 9 bases lining up with TRBD1. Trimming removed 2 bases from V and 8 bases from J; junction bases left unmatched: 6. Per the germline V gene, CDR1 is KGHSH and CDR2 is LQKENI. This CDR3 has 14 amino acids. As DNA, the CDR3 is TGTGCCAGCTCACCATCGACAGGGGGAGAGGGCTACACCTTC. This translates into CASSPSTGGEGYTF.

This clonotype was seen at least ten times. The chain joins TRBV4-1 to TRBJ1-1; maybe TRBD1 (6 bases). The germline gives CDR1 MGHRA, CDR2 YSYEKL. The CDR3 is 14 amino acids. V was shortened by 3 bases and J by 2 bases, with 10 bases between the two germline ends. CDR3 region: CASSQRGVNTEAFF. CDR3 DNA sequence: TGCGCCAGCAGCCAGAGGGGGGTTAACACTGAAGCTTTCTTT.

This clonotype has at least ten counts. The chain has TRBV11-2 and TRBJ1-1; D is undetermined. Between the trimmed V and J ends, which lost 0 bases and 1 base, there was a span of 30 bases. The CDR3 has 22 residues. CDR1 and CDR2 (germline): SGHAT, FQNNGV. CDR3 DNA: TGTGCCAGCAGCTTAGAGGGCCCCCTTTCGGATAACCCCCGTTTGAAGAACACTGAAGCTTTCTTT. Translated, it gives CASSLEGPLSDNPRLKNTEAFF. Looking up the rest from reference TRBV11-2 and TRBJ1-1 gives the full variable domain: EAGVAQSPRYKIIEKRQSVAFWCNPISGHATLYWYQQILGQGPKLLIQFQNNGVVDDSQLPKDRFSAERLKGVDSTLKIQPAKLEDSAVYLCASSLEGPLSDNPRLKNTEAFFGQGTRLTVV.

This clonotype has ten or more counts. This chain connects TRBV6-6 to TRBJ1-5; possibly TRBD1 for D (5 bases). This CDR3 spans 14 amino acids. V gave up 7 bases and J gave up 1 base, with 11 bases separating them. CDR1 is MNHNY and CDR2 is SVGAGI in the germline V gene (reference sequence). The CDR3 loop reads CASNTGGSNQPQHF. The CDR3 bases are TGTGCCAGCAACACCGGGGGGAGCAATCAGCCCCAGCATTTT.

In its sample, this clonotype was seen a few times. The chain couples TRBV5-6 to TRBJ2-1; 10 positions agree with TRBD1. This CDR3 comprises 15 residues. V shed 5 bases and J 5 bases; nucleotides not matched to a gene: 7. The germline V gene encodes CDR1 SGHDT and CDR2 YYEEEE. The chain's CDR3 is CASRPTGGAHNEQFF. CDR3 nucleotides: TGTGCCAGCAGGCCGACAGGGGGCGCCCACAATGAGCAGTTCTTC.

In its sample, this clonotype was seen many times. This chain uses TRBV9 with TRBJ1-1; D gene unclear. Germline V gene lookup returns CDR1 SGDLS and CDR2 YYNGEE. The CDR3 has 14 residues. V lost 0 bases to trimming and J lost 2 bases, with 8 bases between them. The DNA for the CDR3 is TGTGCCAGCAGCGTAGGTCTTGAAAACACTGAAGCTTTCTTT. It codes for CASSVGLENTEAFF.

The chain employs TRBV5-5 and TRBJ1-2; TRBD1 matches at 8 bases. This CDR3 contains 14 residues. Germline values: CDR1 SGHKS, CDR2 YYEKEE (reference sequence). With V trimmed by 1 base and J by 1 base, 0 bases remained unmatched. The DNA for the CDR3 is TGTGCCAGCAGCTTGACAGGGGGTAACTATGGCTACACCTTC. Translating gives CASSLTGGNYGYTF.

In this sample, this clonotype turned up many times. The chain uses TRBV25-1 and TRBJ2-3; D assignment may be TRBD1 or TRBD2 (5 bases each). The CDR3 sequence is 12 residues long. Germline V gives CDR1 MGHDK, CDR2 SYGVNS. Trimming took off 6 bases at V and 2 bases at J, with 6 bases between the two ends. In nucleotides, the CDR3 is TGTGCCAGCAGGGGACCCACAGATACGCAGTATTTT. Translation gives CASRGPTDTQYF.

This clonotype was recorded at least ten times. This chain connects TRBV7-3 to TRBJ2-1; 11 bases are shared with TRBD2. After removal of 2 bases from V and 6 bases from J, the junction contained 0 bases not matched to a gene. The CDR3 has 14 residues. Looked up from germline, CDR1 is SGHTA and CDR2 is FQGTGA. CDR3 coding DNA: TGTGCCAGCAGCTTAGGGACTAGCGGCAATGAGCAGTTCTTC. Encoded protein: CASSLGTSGNEQFF.

The CDR3 loop is CSVAGSGANVLTF. DNA of the CDR3: TGCAGCGTTGCAGGCTCTGGGGCCAACGTCCTGACTTTC. The rearrangement uses TRBV29-1 and TRBJ2-6, with no clear D. The CDR3 covers 13 residues. V lost 4 bases to trimming and J lost 0 bases, with 4 bases between them. Looked up from germline, CDR1 is SQVTM and CDR2 is ANQGSEA.

Ten or more counts support this clonotype. This chain connects TRBV3-1 to TRBJ1-5; TRBD1 is a possible D gene (6 bases). The V gene lost 2 bases and the J gene lost 7 bases, with 12 bases spanning the gap. CDR1 LGHDT and CDR2 YNNKEL come from the germline V gene (reference sequence). The CDR3 sequence is 14 residues long. CDR3 amino acids: CASSQHRVGQPQHF. DNA of the CDR3: TGTGCCAGCAGCCAACACAGGGTCGGGCAGCCCCAGCATTTT.